The 10 T cell receptor beta chains in this list originate from one sample, sequenced in a study of response to subunit inactivated influenza vaccine. TCRdb fed the RT-PCR reads into MiXCR, producing one record per CDR3 protein. The table records some 500,000 distinct CDR3 sequences, over 10% of them present only once. The sequencing used PBMCs from blood, collected roughly 6 weeks after vaccination. These receptors all come from a man aged 45-65 years who received an inactivated influenza vaccine.

There are many counts of this clonotype. This chain uses TRBV29-1 with TRBJ2-2; a weak D match, TRBD1 (5 bases). The CDR3 runs 13 residues. The germline V gene encodes CDR1 SQVTM and CDR2 ANQGSEA. V was shortened by 4 bases and J by 6 bases, with 12 bases between the two germline ends. CDR3 coding DNA: TGCAGCGTTGCGACCCAACAGGCCGGGGAGCTGTTTTTT. Amino acids: CSVATQQAGELFF.

The V gene is TRBV20-1, the J gene TRBJ2-4, with 7 bases matching TRBD2. This CDR3 comprises 14 residues. Germline CDR1 reads DFQATT; CDR2 reads SNEGSKA (reference sequence). The V and J ends lost 1 base and 9 bases, in that order; junction bases with no gene match: 9. The CDR3 here is CSARGWLAEIIQYF. CDR3 bases: TGCAGTGCTAGAGGTTGGCTAGCGGAAATCATTCAGTACTTC.

In its sample, this clonotype was seen a few times. J is TRBJ2-1 and V is TRBV25-1, with TRBD2 as a possible D gene (6 bases). CDR3 length: 14 residues. The V and J ends lost 5 bases and 3 bases respectively, with 11 bases between them. Germline values: CDR1 MGHDK, CDR2 SYGVNS. The CDR3 reads CASSRGGRYNEQFF. CDR3 DNA: TGTGCCAGCAGTCGGGGAGGACGCTACAATGAGCAGTTCTTC.

This clonotype was counted only a few times. This chain links TRBV12-3 or TRBV12-4 with TRBJ2-7; the D is unclear. The CDR3 has 11 residues. The ends were cut back, 4 bases at V and 11 bases at J, with 12 bases in the middle. The CDR3 DNA is TGTGCCAGCAGTTCTACTGGTCTAAAGTACTTC. This translates into CASSSTGLKYF.

The chain joins TRBV6-5 to TRBJ2-2, with no clear D. The CDR3 is 16 residues long. Germline V gene sequence: CDR1 MNHEY, CDR2 SVGAGI. The V end lost 0 bases, the J end lost 0 bases, and 8 bases lay between the germline ends. CDR3 region: CASSYSGLANTGELFF. In DNA, the CDR3 is TGTGCCAGCAGTTACTCAGGGCTAGCGAACACCGGGGAGCTGTTTTTT.

The sample holds a few counts of this clonotype. V is TRBV7-2 and J is TRBJ1-6, with a tentative D call TRBD1 (5 bases). Trimming cost V 5 bases and J 7 bases, with 12 bases left between them. The length of the CDR3 is 14 residues. Germline assignment: CDR1 SGHTA and CDR2 FQGNSA. The CDR3 sequence: CASSPSGKNSPLHF. The CDR3 DNA is TGTGCCAGCAGCCCATCAGGGAAGAATTCACCCCTCCACTTT.

This clonotype was observed a few times. V usage is TRBV12-3 or TRBV12-4 and J usage is TRBJ2-3; D not certain. The CDR3 consists of 12 residues. Between the trimmed V and J ends, which lost 5 bases and 2 bases, there was a span of 5 bases. The CDR3 region is CASSHTTDTQYF. CDR3 coding DNA: TGTGCCAGCAGTCACACCACAGATACGCAGTATTTT.

The chain combines TRBV7-3 with TRBJ2-2; D gene ambiguous. The CDR3 totals 14 residues. The germline V gene encodes CDR1 SGHTA and CDR2 FQGTGA. Trimming took 5 bases from V and 0 from J, leaving 7 bases between them. The CDR3 here is CASSKDTNTGELFF. The CDR3 DNA reads as TGTGCCAGCAGCAAAGATACGAACACCGGGGAGCTGTTTTTT.

V usage is TRBV5-1 and J usage is TRBJ2-7; 8 nucleotides agree with TRBD1. This CDR3 has 15 amino acids. The V gene's germline CDR1 is SGHRS and CDR2 YFSETQ. V was clipped by 4 bases and J by 0 bases; unmatched bases: 6. The CDR3 DNA sequence: TGCGCCAGCAGCCCGGGACAGGTGAACTCCTACGAGCAGTACTTC. This sequence encodes CASSPGQVNSYEQYF.

This chain links TRBV12-3 or TRBV12-4 with TRBJ2-6; D uncertain. This CDR3 contains 15 residues. Trimming removed 6 bases from V and 1 base from J, with 10 bases in between. The CDR3 protein is CASSRRTSGANVLTF. The CDR3 DNA is TGTGCCAGCAGCAGACGGACGTCTGGGGCCAACGTCCTGACTTTC.